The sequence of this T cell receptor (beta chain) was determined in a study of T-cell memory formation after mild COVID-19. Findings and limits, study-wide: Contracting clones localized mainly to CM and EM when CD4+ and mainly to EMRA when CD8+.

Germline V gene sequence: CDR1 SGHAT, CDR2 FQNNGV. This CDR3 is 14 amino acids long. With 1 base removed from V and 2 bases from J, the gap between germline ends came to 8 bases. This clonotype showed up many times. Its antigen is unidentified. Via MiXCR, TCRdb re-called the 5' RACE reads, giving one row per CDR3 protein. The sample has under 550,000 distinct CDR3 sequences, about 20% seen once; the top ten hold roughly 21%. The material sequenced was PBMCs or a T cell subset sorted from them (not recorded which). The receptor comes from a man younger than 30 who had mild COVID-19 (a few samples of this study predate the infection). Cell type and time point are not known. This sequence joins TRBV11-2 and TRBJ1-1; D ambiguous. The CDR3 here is CASSLVTGNTEAFF. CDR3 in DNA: TGTGCCAGCAGCTTAGTGACGGGAAACACTGAAGCTTTCTTT.